Below are 21 T cell receptor beta chains sequenced from a single sample in a study of cytomegalovirus exposure and HLA in healthy donors. 60 Vbeta and 13 Jbeta primers were used in PCR. Assay: immunoSEQ multiplex PCR; the TCRdb copy retains only in-frame clones and omits some. The sample lists around 97,000 clones; around 72% were seen once. The sample was PBMCs. The receptor source for this set is a man in his forties in good health and CMV-seronegative.

This clone was counted a few times. CDR3 DNA: TGTGCCAGCAGTTACAAGGGACAGGGTAATGAAAAACTGTTTTTT. It specifies CASSYKGQGNEKLFF. This chain uses TRBV6-6 with TRBJ1-4, with 9 bases aligning to TRBD1. V shed 2 bases and J 4 bases; nucleotides not matched to a gene: 2. This CDR3 region has 15 residues. Looked up from germline, CDR1 is MNHNY and CDR2 is SVGAGI (reference sequence).

In this sample, this clone turned up once. The genes are TRBV9 and TRBJ2-7; D is possibly TRBD1 (5 bases). With 0 bases removed from V and 2 bases from J, the gap between germline ends came to 9 bases. From germline, CDR1 is SGDLS and CDR2 YYNGEE. The CDR3 spans 14 residues. The CDR3 DNA sequence: TGTGCCAGCAGCGTAGCCCCAGGGCCCTACGAGCAGTACTTC. This sequence encodes CASSVAPGPYEQYF.

V is TRBV5-4 and J is TRBJ1-2; 9 bases are shared with TRBD1. V dropped 5 bases and J dropped 5; count of bases not matched to a gene: 7. Germline CDR1 SGHNT, CDR2 YYREEE (reference sequence). This CDR3 spans 14 amino acids. The CDR3 region has the DNA TGTGCCAGCAGACCAGACAGGGGGGAATATGGCTACACCTTC. Encoded protein: CASRPDRGEYGYTF. The whole variable domain, remainder taken from reference TRBV5-4 and TRBJ1-2, is ETGVTQSPTHLIKTRGQQVTLRCSSQSGHNTVSWYQQALGQGPQFIFQYYREEENGRGNFPPRFSGLQFPNYSSELNVNALELDDSALYLCASRPDRGEYGYTFGSGTRLTVV.

This clone was observed a handful of times. The gene calls are TRBV29-1 and TRBJ2-5, with 9 bases identical to TRBD1. CDR1 and CDR2 (germline): SQVTM, ANQGSEA. The CDR3 loop spans 14 amino acids. V shed 7 bases and J 4 bases; nucleotides not matched to a gene: 10. The CDR3 DNA reads as TGCAGCGCCCCGGGACAGGGCTTCCGAGAGACCCAGTACTTC. Its translation is CSAPGQGFRETQYF.

The chain employs TRBV7-9 and TRBJ2-7; no reliable D call. The germline V gene has CDR1 SEHNR and CDR2 FQNEAQ (reference sequence). The CDR3 loop spans 11 amino acids. V lost 2 bases and J 6 bases, leaving 5 bases between the germline ends. CDR3 sequence: CASSLSGEQYF. Written as DNA, the CDR3 is TGTGCCAGCAGCTTATCGGGCGAGCAGTACTTC.

A single count supports this clone. The CDR3 end shows no conserved phenylalanine or tryptophan, and so a read error is likely. This chain uses TRBV30 with TRBJ1-2; 9 bases fit TRBD1. Germline V lookup: CDR1 GTSNPN, CDR2 SVGIG (reference sequence). This CDR3 region has 14 residues. The V and J ends lost 0 bases and 8 bases, in that order; junction bases with no gene match: 7. The chain's CDR3 is CAWSVVGQGTGYTV. CDR3 bases: TGTGCCTGGAGTGTAGTAGGACAGGGGACCGGCTACACCGTC.

This rearrangement joins TRBV2 to TRBJ2-5; D is unresolved. V lost 4 bases to trimming and J lost 0 bases, with 3 bases between them. Germline CDR1 is SNHLY and CDR2 is FYNNEI. The CDR3 is made up of 12 amino acids. The DNA of the CDR3 is TGTGCCAGCAGTGCTTACCAAGAGACCCAGTACTTC. It yields the protein CASSAYQETQYF.

The chain uses TRBV7-2 and TRBJ2-7, with D uncertain. V lost 0 bases and J 7 bases, leaving 10 bases between the germline ends. In germline, CDR1 is SGHTA, CDR2 FQGNSA. This CDR3 is 13 amino acids long. Written as DNA, the CDR3 is TGTGCCAGCAGCTTAGCCAGGCATGGAGAGCAGTACTTC. Translation: CASSLARHGEQYF.

This chain connects TRBV4-3 to TRBJ2-3, with TRBD2 as a possible D gene (6 bases). Trimming cost V 1 base and J 2 bases, with 13 bases left between them. This CDR3 has 16 amino acids. Per germline, CDR1 LGHNA and CDR2 YSLEER. CDR3 sequence reads: CASSQVGSGDTDTQYF. CDR3 nucleotide sequence: TGCGCCAGCAGCCAAGTGGGTAGCGGAGACACAGATACGCAGTATTTT.

The chain links TRBV6-5 to TRBJ1-5, with 11 bases identical to TRBD1. Germline CDR1 and CDR2: MNHEY and SVGAGI. The CDR3 runs 16 residues. Trimming removed 2 bases from V and 5 bases from J; junction bases left unmatched: 5. The CDR3 nucleotides are TGTGCCAGCAGTTACCAGGGACAGGGGGTTTATCAGCCCCAGCATTTT. It translates to CASSYQGQGVYQPQHF.

The J gene is TRBJ1-2, the V gene TRBV4-1; 9 bases are shared with TRBD1. Germline CDR1 MGHRA, CDR2 YSYEKL. This CDR3 comprises 13 residues. V lost 3 bases to trimming and J lost 7 bases; unmatched junction nucleotides: 3. CDR3 nucleotide sequence: TGCGCCAGCAGCCAGGGGACAGGGCTTGGCTACACCTTC. Translated, it gives CASSQGTGLGYTF.

The rearrangement uses TRBV5-1 and TRBJ1-5; D is undetermined. The CDR3 sequence is 13 residues long. Trimming left V 0 bases short and J 4 bases short, with 5 bases between. CDR1 is SGHRS and CDR2 is YFSETQ in the germline V gene. The CDR3 here is CASSLEPNQPQHF. CDR3 in DNA: TGCGCCAGCAGCTTGGAGCCGAATCAGCCCCAGCATTTT.

This clone was seen a handful of times. V is TRBV6-1 and J is TRBJ1-1, with TRBD1 identical over 7 bases. Germline assignment: CDR1 MNHNS and CDR2 SASEGT. The CDR3 spans 14 residues. The J segment lost 4 bases and the V segment lost 5 bases, leaving 7 bases of the junction unmatched. CDR3 bases: TGTGCCAGCAGTCTAGACAGGGCGGTCACTGAAGCTTTCTTT. As protein: CASSLDRAVTEAFF.

V gene TRBV7-6 combines with J gene TRBJ2-1; 10 bases align to TRBD2. The CDR3 covers 15 residues. J lost 3 bases, V lost 4 bases, and 3 bases had no gene match. CDR1 is SGHVS and CDR2 is FNYEAQ in the germline V gene. CDR3 DNA sequence: TGTGCCAGCAGCTCCACTAGCGGGGACTACAATGAGCAGTTCTTC. This sequence encodes CASSSTSGDYNEQFF. Using reference TRBV7-6 and TRBJ2-1 for the parts outside the CDR3, the full variable domain is GAGVSQSPRYKVTKRGQDVALRCDPISGHVSLYWYRQALGQGPEFLTYFNYEAQQDKSGLPNDRFSAERPEGSISTLTIQRTEQRDSAMYRCASSSTSGDYNEQFFGPGTRLTVL.

In its sample, this clone was seen once. One end of the junction does not line up with germline, which may come from a read error. The chain has TRBV30 and TRBJ1-3; 7 bases match TRBD1. The CDR3 runs to 15 residues. Germline loops: CDR1 GTSNPN, CDR2 SVGIG (reference sequence). The CDR3 coding sequence is TGTGCCTGGAGCCCCGGACAGGACTCTGGAAACAACATATATTTT. This gives the protein CAWSPGQDSGNNIYF.

The CDR3 sequence: CASSLSEAQHF. The CDR3 DNA reads as TGTGCCAGCAGTCTCTCTGAGGCCCAGCATTTT. The chain combines TRBV2 with TRBJ1-5; D gene ambiguous. The ends were cut back, 5 bases at V and 11 bases at J, with 10 bases in the middle. CDR1 and CDR2 from the germline V gene are SNHLY and FYNNEI. This CDR3 contains 11 residues.

In this sample, this clone turned up a few times. This chain joins TRBV5-1 and TRBJ1-2, with 9 nucleotides matching TRBD1. Germline values: CDR1 SGHRS, CDR2 YFSETQ. V was pared by 0 bases and J by 4 bases, with 10 bases of the junction left unmatched. The CDR3 runs 17 residues. The CDR3 DNA is TGCGCCAGCAGCTTGGGTGGACCGGGACAGGGAAGCTATGGCTACACCTTC. Amino acid sequence: CASSLGGPGQGSYGYTF.

This clone is a singleton in its sample. The genes are TRBV2 and TRBJ2-1, with TRBD2 matching 12 bases. This CDR3 comprises 15 residues. V lost 6 bases and J lost 12; bases outside the gene matches: 12. Germline loops: CDR1 SNHLY, CDR2 FYNNEI. The CDR3 is CASRGTSGPLGGQFF. CDR3 nucleotides: TGTGCCAGCAGGGGGACTAGCGGGCCACTCGGAGGGCAGTTCTTC.

The chain joins TRBV30 to TRBJ2-1, with TRBD2 matching over 7 bases. The junction had 5 bases not matched to a gene; V was cut back by 4 bases and J by 8 bases. Germline V gene sequence: CDR1 GTSNPN, CDR2 SVGIG (reference sequence). The CDR3 totals 12 residues. CDR3 sequence: CAWKGGRYEQFF. The CDR3 bases are TGTGCCTGGAAGGGAGGGAGATATGAGCAGTTCTTC.

V and J are TRBV30 and TRBJ2-5, with D maybe TRBD1 (6 bases). In germline, CDR1 is GTSNPN, CDR2 SVGIG (reference sequence). The CDR3 consists of 17 residues. V lost 2 bases and J lost 7, with 26 bases in between. The CDR3 sequence: CAWSSSPTGRRMGTQYF. Written as DNA, the CDR3 is TGTGCCTGGAGTTCGTCCCCGACAGGTCGACGGATGGGGACCCAGTACTTC.

The chain uses TRBV30 and TRBJ2-3, with 9 bases matching TRBD2. V lost 3 bases, J lost 6 bases, and 16 bases stayed unmatched. The germline CDR1 and CDR2 sequences are GTSNPN and SVGIG (reference sequence). This CDR3 comprises 17 residues. CDR3 DNA: TGTGCCTGGAGGAGTGTATTAGGGCGGGGGGGGATGGATACGCAGTATTTT. It codes for CAWRSVLGRGGMDTQYF.